This T cell receptor (beta chain) was captured in a study of metastatic and nonmetastatic thyroid tumors. In germline, CDR1 is MNHEY, CDR2 SVGEGT. The germline V and J ends were trimmed by 0 bases and 3 bases, with 6 bases remaining between them. There are 14 residues in the CDR3. MiXCR was used by TCRdb to re-call the PCR reads. The table lists tens of thousands of clones, about 24% of them singletons. Thyroid surgery was preceded by no treatment in any patient. This clone came up many times. The chain is built from TRBV6-2 or TRBV6-3 and TRBJ2-1; D is unresolved. The sequenced sample was blood. The sequence was collected from a female donor with papillary thyroid cancer or a benign thyroid nodule (not recorded which). Some clones in this sample may be carry-over from other donors' samples. CDR3 loop: CASSYSDDYNEQFF. The CDR3 DNA is TGTGCCAGCAGTTACTCAGACGACTACAATGAGCAGTTCTTC.